The sequence of this TCR beta chain was determined in a study of patients and donors after allogeneic stem cell transplantation. TCRdb passed the RT-PCR reads through MiXCR, listing each CDR3 protein once. The sample records 920,000 or so distinct CDR3 sequences, about 20% being singletons. Regarding this clonotype: Compared with germline, one end of the junction differs, possibly owing to a read error.

The TCR sequence derives from a human donor who was either an allogeneic HSCT recipient or a stem cell or donor lymphocyte infusion donor (not recorded which). It is not recorded whose cells these are; they may come from a transplant donor. Sequencing was performed on blood, either unsorted or a sorted T cell fraction (not recorded which).

CDR3: CASSGSRQASF. The CDR3, as DNA: TGTGCCAGCAGCGGCTCCAGACAGGCATCCTTC. The V and J genes are TRBV7-4 and TRBJ2-7; TRBD1 might be the D (6 bases). CDR3 length: 11 residues. CDR1 and CDR2 from the germline V gene are SGHVT and SQSDAQ. The whole variable domain, remainder taken from reference TRBV7-4 and TRBJ2-7, is GAGVSQSPRYKVAKRGRDVALRCDSISGHVTLYWYRQTLGQGSEVLTYSQSDAQRDKSGRPSGRFSAERPERSVSTLKIQRTEQGDSAVYLCASSGSRQASFGPGTRLTVT.